One sample yielded the 27 T cell receptor beta chains listed below, sequenced in a study of shared clonotypes between healthy human individuals. The method was immunoSEQ multiplex PCR; TCRdb's version includes in-frame clones alone and lacks a portion of them. The sample has over a million clones, around 78% seen once. Sequencing was done on a sample of memory CD4+ T cells from PBMCs. Subset defined: CD45RA-negative fraction. The receptors were gathered from a young man in good health. Some clones in this sample may be carry-over from other donors' samples.

The rearrangement links TRBV5-4 to TRBJ2-3, with D perhaps TRBD2 (6 bases). Trimming left V 4 bases short and J 1 base short, with 10 bases between. This CDR3 spans 14 amino acids. Germline V gene data show CDR1 as SGHNT and CDR2 as YYREEE (reference sequence). The CDR3 bases are TGTGCCAGCAGCCCGGGACTGCGCACAGATACGCAGTATTTT. Amino acid sequence: CASSPGLRTDTQYF.

The rearrangement uses TRBV5-1 and TRBJ2-7; 9 nucleotides align to TRBD1. The length of the CDR3 is 18 residues. The ends lost 4 bases at V and 6 bases at J; junction bases unmatched: 20. From germline, CDR1 is SGHRS and CDR2 YFSETQ. As DNA, the CDR3 is TGCGCCAGCAGCCCCCGAACTCTCCGCGGGGACAGGGTCGTCGAGCAGTACTTC. It yields the protein CASSPRTLRGDRVVEQYF.

The genes are TRBV14 and TRBJ2-1; 9 nucleotides align to TRBD2. Trimming cost V 2 bases and J 13 bases; bases outside gene matches: 9. CDR3 length equals 14 residues. Germline loops: CDR1 SGHDN, CDR2 FVKESK. In DNA, the CDR3 is TGTGCCAGCAGCCAAATGGGGACTAGCCCTCTCCAGTTCTTC. Its protein is CASSQMGTSPLQFF.

The chain links TRBV5-6 to TRBJ1-1; D not resolved. V was pared by 2 bases and J by 4 bases, with 9 bases between. Germline V gene data show CDR1 as SGHDT and CDR2 as YYEEEE. The CDR3 spans 13 residues. The CDR3 spells CASSFMRLTEAFF. CDR3 nucleotides: TGTGCCAGCAGCTTTATGCGGCTCACTGAAGCTTTCTTT.

This chain links TRBV29-1 with TRBJ2-3, with 9 bases that match TRBD1. The V gene end was trimmed by 1 base and the J gene end by 1 base; junction bases not matched to a gene: 0. The CDR3 runs to 14 residues. Germline V gives CDR1 SQVTM, CDR2 ANQGSEA. The CDR3 spells CSVEGTGGTDTQYF. For the CDR3, the DNA is TGCAGCGTTGAAGGGACAGGGGGCACAGATACGCAGTATTTT.

The J gene is TRBJ2-3, the V gene TRBV27, with 12 bases lining up with TRBD2. Germline CDR1 MNHEY, CDR2 SMNVEV (reference sequence). The CDR3 covers 14 residues. After removal of 6 bases from V and 7 bases from J, the junction contained 5 bases not matched to a gene. The CDR3 loop is CASSGTSGPYTQYF. For the CDR3, the DNA is TGTGCCAGCAGCGGGACTAGCGGGCCTTATACGCAGTATTTT.

The genes are TRBV6-6 and TRBJ2-3, with D perhaps TRBD1 or TRBD2 (5 bases each). V shed 3 bases and J shed 6 bases, with 13 bases lying between them. CDR3 size: 14 residues. Germline loops: CDR1 MNHNY, CDR2 SVGAGI (reference sequence). The CDR3 region is CASSYGTLRDTQYF. CDR3 in DNA: TGTGCCAGCAGTTATGGGACCTTGCGTGATACGCAGTATTTT.

The genes are TRBV5-1 and TRBJ2-1; no firm D call. The CDR3 has 15 amino acids. V lost 0 bases, J lost 4 bases, and 11 bases lay in between. Germline V gene sequence: CDR1 SGHRS, CDR2 YFSETQ. CDR3 coding DNA: TGCGCCAGCAGCTTGGATGGGATTGTATACAATGAGCAGTTCTTC. Protein product: CASSLDGIVYNEQFF.

The chain has TRBV6-5 and TRBJ2-1, with a tentative D call TRBD2 (5 bases). The CDR3 runs to 14 residues. The V and J ends lost 4 bases and 6 bases respectively, with 13 bases between them. The V gene's germline CDR1 is MNHEY and CDR2 SVGAGI. The CDR3 here is CASSLATMGNEQFF. The CDR3 DNA follows: TGTGCCAGCAGTTTAGCGACTATGGGCAATGAGCAGTTCTTC.

The V gene is TRBV5-4, the J gene TRBJ2-3; the match to TRBD2 covers 14 bases. V shed 4 bases and J 8 bases; nucleotides not matched to a gene: 3. Per germline, CDR1 SGHNT and CDR2 YYREEE (reference sequence). This CDR3 region has 14 residues. The CDR3 DNA sequence: TGTGCCAGCAGCCTGGGACTAGCGGGAGCTACGCAGTATTTT. It yields the protein CASSLGLAGATQYF. Full variable domain (remainder filled in from reference TRBV5-4 and TRBJ2-3): ETGVTQSPTHLIKTRGQQVTLRCSSQSGHNTVSWYQQALGQGPQFIFQYYREEENGRGNFPPRFSGLQFPNYSSELNVNALELDDSALYLCASSLGLAGATQYFGPGTRLTVL.

This rearrangement joins TRBV10-3 to TRBJ1-1, with D unclear. Per the germline V gene, CDR1 is ENHRY and CDR2 is SYGVKD. Between the trimmed V and J ends, which lost 3 bases and 2 bases, there was a span of 7 bases. The CDR3 runs to 13 residues. The CDR3 DNA is TGTGCCATCAGTGAAAACGACAACACTGAAGCTTTCTTT. Encoded protein: CAISENDNTEAFF.

This clone appeared a few times. The chain joins TRBV7-3 to TRBJ2-7; TRBD1 aligns across 8 bases. J gave up 4 bases and V 5 bases, and 4 bases lay outside the gene matches. The germline V gene has CDR1 SGHTA and CDR2 FQGTGA. The CDR3 runs to 13 residues. The CDR3 DNA is TGTGCCAGCAGCGCAGGGGGCAGGTACGAGCAGTACTTC. Its protein product is CASSAGGRYEQYF.

The chain couples TRBV28 to TRBJ2-7; 9 bases are shared with TRBD1. V dropped 8 bases and J dropped 0; count of bases not matched to a gene: 5. Germline CDR1 MDHEN, CDR2 SYDVKM. CDR3 length: 14 amino acids. The CDR3 here is CASRTGGHSYEQYF. The DNA of the CDR3 is TGTGCCAGCCGCACAGGGGGCCACTCCTACGAGCAGTACTTC.

A single count supports this clone. The rearrangement joins TRBV21-1 to TRBJ2-3; the table's D call TRBD2 went unverified against the DNA. TRBV21-1 is recorded as a pseudogene. CDR3 size: 17 residues. The CDR3 coding sequence is TGTGCCAGCAGCAAAGGGGGAGCGGTTCATAGCACAGATACGCAGTATTTT. Protein sequence: CASSKGGAVHSTDTQYF.

The rearrangement links TRBV5-6 to TRBJ1-3; 9 bases fit TRBD1. The CDR3 has 16 residues. The trim removed 4 bases at V and 0 bases at J, leaving 5 bases unmatched. Germline values: CDR1 SGHDT, CDR2 YYEEEE. As DNA, the CDR3 is TGTGCCAGCAGCCCGGGACAGGGACCCTCTGGAAACACCATATATTTT. Amino acids: CASSPGQGPSGNTIYF.

In its sample, this clone was seen a few times. The chain employs TRBV30 and TRBJ2-7, with 7 positions matching TRBD1. Per the germline V gene, CDR1 is GTSNPN and CDR2 is SVGIG (reference sequence). Unmatched junction bases numbered 11, after V lost 5 bases and J lost 7 bases. The CDR3 sequence is 13 residues long. In DNA form, the CDR3 reads TGTGCCTGGGCTTATCAGGGGGTCTATGAGCAGTACTTC. Translated: CAWAYQGVYEQYF. Full variable domain (remainder filled in from reference TRBV30 and TRBJ2-7): SQTIHQWPATLVQPVGSPLSLECTVEGTSNPNLYWYRQAAGRGLQLLFYSVGIGQISSEVPQNLSASRPQDRQFILSSKKLLLSDSGFYLCAWAYQGVYEQYFGPGTRLTVT.

The chain links TRBV19 to TRBJ2-7, with D possibly being TRBD2 (5 bases). The CDR3 loop spans 13 amino acids. The V end was cut by 10 bases, the J end by 6 bases, with 19 bases between. The germline V gene encodes CDR1 LNHDA and CDR2 SQIVND (reference sequence). The CDR3 protein is CATALRGLGEQYF. CDR3 DNA: TGTGCCACCGCTCTTCGGGGTCTTGGCGAGCAGTACTTC.

The chain couples TRBV2 to TRBJ2-2, with 10 bases matching TRBD1. With 8 bases clipped from V and 5 bases from J, the junction kept 14 bases outside the gene matches. CDR3 length: 17 amino acids. From germline, CDR1 is SNHLY and CDR2 FYNNEI. Written as DNA, the CDR3 is TGTGCCAGCTCGTATCAGACAGGGGGCGCGGGAACCGGGGAGCTGTTTTTT. It yields the protein CASSYQTGGAGTGELFF.

This chain joins TRBV29-1 and TRBJ2-7, with 7 bases matching TRBD1. The germline V gene has CDR1 SQVTM and CDR2 ANQGSEA. V gave up 4 bases and J gave up 0 bases; unmatched junction bases: 6. The CDR3 is 14 residues long. CDR3 protein: CSVAQDRYSYEQYF. In DNA, the CDR3 is TGCAGCGTTGCCCAGGACAGGTACTCCTACGAGCAGTACTTC.

V gene TRBV19 combines with J gene TRBJ1-1, with unresolved D. V shed 0 bases and J shed 1 base, with 9 bases lying between them. This CDR3 contains 15 residues. In germline, CDR1 is LNHDA, CDR2 SQIVND (reference sequence). The CDR3 DNA reads TGTGCCAGTAGTATAGACTGGACGGAGAACACTGAAGCTTTCTTT. Translated: CASSIDWTENTEAFF.

The chain combines TRBV19 with TRBJ1-1, with D uncertain. The V end was cut by 5 bases, the J end by 0 bases, with 13 bases between. This CDR3 spans 15 amino acids. CDR1 and CDR2 (germline): LNHDA, SQIVND (reference sequence). In DNA form, the CDR3 reads TGTGCCAGTAGTTCCGGACGGTTAATGAACACTGAAGCTTTCTTT. Encoded protein: CASSSGRLMNTEAFF. The whole variable domain, remainder taken from reference TRBV19 and TRBJ1-1, is DGGITQSPKYLFRKEGQNVTLSCEQNLNHDAMYWYRQDPGQGLRLIYYSQIVNDFQKGDIAEGYSVSREKKESFPLTVTSAQKNPTAFYLCASSSGRLMNTEAFFGQGTRLTVV.

This chain uses TRBV5-1 with TRBJ1-1; 9 positions match TRBD1. V was pared by 2 bases and J by 5 bases, with 13 bases of the junction left unmatched. This CDR3 spans 17 amino acids. CDR1 is SGHRS and CDR2 is YFSETQ in the germline V gene. The CDR3: CASSLQGANDMGTEAFF. The CDR3 DNA is TGCGCCAGCAGCTTACAGGGGGCCAACGACATGGGTACTGAAGCTTTCTTT.

The J gene is TRBJ1-1, the V gene TRBV27; D possibly corresponds to TRBD1 (5 bases). Germline assignment: CDR1 MNHEY and CDR2 SMNVEV (reference sequence). There are 15 residues in the CDR3. Trimming removed 6 bases at V and 6 bases at J, with 20 bases between. Written as DNA, the CDR3 is TGTGCCAGCAGCCCCCTACCCCGAGGGGACGCTGAAGCTTTCTTT. This translates into CASSPLPRGDAEAFF.

The chain combines TRBV6-1 with TRBJ2-3; 11 nucleotides agree with TRBD1. The CDR3 has 16 residues. The ends lost 4 bases at V and 4 bases at J; junction bases unmatched: 7. Germline CDR1 reads MNHNS; CDR2 reads SASEGT. This CDR3 reads CASSAGQGAFSDTQYF. The CDR3 coding sequence is TGTGCCAGCAGTGCCGGACAGGGGGCGTTCTCAGATACGCAGTATTTT.

The gene calls are TRBV4-3 and TRBJ2-3; TRBD2 agrees at 10 bases. The germline V gene has CDR1 LGHNA and CDR2 YSLEER. J gave up 4 bases and V 1 base, and 5 bases lay outside the gene matches. The CDR3 extends over 16 amino acids. CDR3 protein: CASSQGAGGPSDTQYF. The CDR3 coding sequence is TGCGCCAGCAGCCAAGGAGCGGGAGGGCCATCAGATACGCAGTATTTT.

This clone appeared a few times. The chain links TRBV7-9 to TRBJ2-5; D may be TRBD1 (6 bases). The ends were cut back, 1 base at V and 0 bases at J, with 9 bases in the middle. Germline V lookup: CDR1 SEHNR, CDR2 FQNEAQ (reference sequence). The CDR3 has 15 residues. This CDR3 reads CASSLGQGYQETQYF. The CDR3 DNA sequence: TGTGCCAGCAGCTTAGGCCAGGGGTACCAAGAGACCCAGTACTTC.

This clone turned up a few times. This chain joins TRBV2 and TRBJ2-5; 8 positions match TRBD2. J gave up 3 bases and V 8 bases, and 8 bases lay outside the gene matches. Germline V gene lookup returns CDR1 SNHLY and CDR2 FYNNEI. The CDR3 sequence is 14 residues long. CDR3 nucleotides: TGTGCCAGCGCCGGAGAAGCGGGAGAAGAGACCCAGTACTTC. Its protein product is CASAGEAGEETQYF.